This T cell receptor beta chain was profiled in a study of graft-versus-host responses after intestinal transplantation. Sorted after the reaction were proliferating CFSE-low CD3+CD4+ and CD3+CD8+ responders. Sequencing used immunoSEQ multiplex PCR; TCRdb keeps in-frame clones, though not all of them. The sample contains under 20,000 clones, 38% of which appear only once. The receptor was isolated from a human patient who received an intestinal transplant. Sequenced material: alloreactive CD4+ T cells from a mixed lymphocyte reaction culture, taken before intestinal transplant. This sample's subset: CFSE-low proliferating T cells sorted from approximately 6-day pre-transplant mixed lymphocyte reaction (GvH or HvG direction).

CDR3 sequence reads: CASSMNRGDEQFF. The CDR3 DNA reads TGTGCCAGTAGTATGAACAGGGGCGATGAGCAGTTCTTC. The chain is built from TRBV19 and TRBJ2-1, with 7 bases aligning to TRBD1. The CDR3 runs 13 residues. V shed 3 bases, J shed 8 bases, and the junction held 4 bases outside the gene matches. Germline V gene lookup returns CDR1 LNHDA and CDR2 SQIVND (reference sequence).